This is a list of T cell receptor beta chains from one sample in a study of blood T cell repertoires in COVID-19. Here immunoSEQ multiplex PCR was the method, and the copy in TCRdb shows in-frame clones only, minus some. Of 89,000 or so clones listed, 90% to 95% are singletons. Sequencing input: peripheral blood. These receptors were obtained from a human donor with active COVID-19. The donor label of this sample is uncertain. Each CDR3 is given with its conserved first and last residue. The D gene is left open where the match is weak. Size is omitted from some rows. Given values are once, few, many or a class for expanded clones.

.,once,TRBJ2-2,TRBV12-3/TRBV12-4,CASSSASTGELFF,TGTGCCAGCAGTTCCGCGTCCACCGGGGAGCTGTTTTTT
TRBD1,.,TRBJ2-1,TRBV5-4,CASGPVSGGYNEQFF,TGTGCCAGCGGCCCCGTATCAGGGGGCTACAATGAGCAGTTCTTC
.,.,TRBJ2-3,TRBV2,CASSFSDFSDTQYF,TGTGCCAGCTCCTTCTCTGACTTTTCAGATACGCAGTATTTT
.,once,TRBJ1-5,TRBV21-1,CASTPREGRVQPQHF,TGTGCCAGCACCCCCCGGGAAGGAAGGGTACAGCCCCAGCATTTT
.,.,TRBJ2-4,TRBV4-1,CASSQDLRSILAKNIQYF,TGCGCCAGCAGCCAAGATCTAAGGAGCATTTTAGCCAAAAACATTCAGTACTTC
TRBD1,.,TRBJ1-5,TRBV19,CASSTSTGVEGPQHF,TGTGCCAGTAGTACCTCAACAGGGGTGGAAGGGCCCCAGCATTTT
.,.,TRBJ1-3,TRBV6-6,CASSPLGQLFTLSGNTIYF,TGTGCCAGCAGTCCCCTCGGACAGCTATTTACCCTCTCTGGAAACACCATATATTTT
.,.,TRBJ2-1,TRBV5-1,CASRETSSYNEQFF,TGCGCCAGCAGGGAAACTAGCTCCTACAATGAGCAGTTCTTC
.,.,TRBJ2-7,TRBV5-1,CASSAQDSSYEQYF,TGCGCCAGTTCGGCCCAAGACAGCTCCTACGAGCAGTACTTC
TRBD2,.,TRBJ2-7,TRBV7-2,CASSLGGGGSYEQYF,TGTGCCAGCAGCTTAGGTGGGGGGGGTTCCTACGAGCAGTACTTC
TRBD1,once,TRBJ1-3,TRBV5-1,CASTLGTAGNTIYF,TGCGCCAGCACCCTCGGGACAGCTGGAAACACCATATATTTT
TRBD1,.,TRBJ2-7,TRBV10-1,CASSEGTGTYEQYF,TGCGCCAGCAGTGAAGGGACAGGGACATACGAGCAGTACTTC
.,.,TRBJ1-2,TRBV24-1,CATSDRRHDGYTF,TGTGCCACCAGTGATAGGAGGCATGATGGCTACACCTTC
.,.,TRBJ2-3,TRBV9,CASSQGMRDTQYF,TGTGCCAGCAGCCAGGGCATGCGAGATACGCAGTATTTT
.,.,TRBJ2-3,TRBV29-1,CSVQSGDTQYF,TGCAGCGTTCAATCGGGGGATACGCAGTATTTT
TRBD2,.,TRBJ2-7,TRBV5-4,CASSLAGGASAEQYF,TGTGCCAGCAGCTTGGCCGGGGGGGCCTCCGCCGAGCAGTACTTC
.,.,TRBJ2-1,TRBV18,CASSNTAYNEQFF,TGTGCCAGCTCAAATACAGCCTACAATGAGCAGTTCTTC
.,.,TRBJ1-5,TRBV6-5,CASSFRGGAQHF,TGTGCCAGCAGCTTCCGGGGTGGAGCCCAGCATTTT
.,.,TRBJ2-7,TRBV2,CASRARGGPTYEQYF,TGTGCCAGCAGGGCCAGAGGGGGACCTACCTACGAGCAGTACTTC
.,.,TRBJ1-5,TRBV9,CASSGEGFGNQPQHF,TGTGCCAGCAGTGGAGAGGGTTTTGGCAATCAGCCCCAGCATTTT
TRBD1,.,TRBJ2-7,TRBV28,CASSAGTGTLEQYF,TGTGCCAGCAGTGCCGGGACAGGTACCCTCGAGCAGTACTTC
TRBD2,.,TRBJ2-7,TRBV24-1,CATSAGTSRYEQYF,TGTGCCACCAGTGCTGGGACTAGTCGCTACGAGCAGTACTTC
TRBD1,.,TRBJ1-1,TRBV7-9,CASSLQGGNTEAFF,TGTGCCAGCAGTCTCCAGGGGGGGAACACTGAAGCTTTCTTT
TRBD1,.,TRBJ1-4,TRBV2,CASSVRDRVATNEKLFF,TGTGCCAGCAGCGTCCGGGACAGGGTAGCAACTAATGAAAAACTGTTTTTT
TRBD1,.,TRBJ1-4,TRBV7-9,CASSPIPGQVNEKLFF,TGTGCCAGCAGCCCCATCCCGGGACAGGTCAATGAAAAACTGTTTTTT
TRBD2,.,TRBJ2-7,TRBV29-1,CSVGTSSYEQYF,TGCAGCGTCGGGACTAGCTCCTACGAGCAGTACTTC
.,.,TRBJ2-2,TRBV11-2,CASSLTQDSYTGELFF,TGTGCCAGCAGCTTAACTCAAGACAGCTACACCGGGGAGCTGTTTTTT
.,once,TRBJ2-7,TRBV7-2,CASSGGPGEQYF,TGTGCCAGCAGCGGAGGGCCGGGCGAGCAGTACTTC
.,.,TRBJ1-6,TRBV27,CASSLRVAGANSPLHF,TGTGCCAGCAGTTTAAGGGTTGCAGGGGCGAATTCACCCCTCCACTTT
.,.,TRBJ1-2,TRBV3-1/TRBV3-2,CASSQDAVGGYTF,TGTGCCAGCAGCCAAGATGCGGTTGGCGGCTACACCTTC
.,.,TRBJ2-7,TRBV7-9,CASSSLRDEQYF,TGTGCCAGCAGCTCCCTCCGGGACGAGCAGTACTTC
.,.,TRBJ2-7,TRBV3-1/TRBV3-2,CASSQGRGATEQYF,TGTGCCAGCAGCCAAGGGCGCGGGGCCACCGAGCAGTACTTC
TRBD1,.,TRBJ2-4,TRBV11-3,CASSAQQGTLKNIQYF,TGTGCCAGCAGCGCCCAACAGGGGACACTAAAAAACATTCAGTACTTC
TRBD1,.,TRBJ2-7,TRBV4-1,CASSQGTGGAYYEQYF,TGCGCCAGCAGCCAAGGAACAGGGGGCGCGTACTACGAGCAGTACTTC
TRBD2,once,TRBJ2-7,TRBV20-1,CSASLTSGGSHEQYF,TGCAGTGCTAGTTTGACTAGCGGGGGGTCCCACGAGCAGTACTTC
TRBD1,.,TRBJ2-2,TRBV18,CASSSTGVTGELFF,TGTGCCAGCTCATCGACAGGGGTCACCGGGGAGCTGTTTTTT
.,.,TRBJ1-1,TRBV7-8,CASSTNMNTEAFF,TGTGCCAGCAGCACGAACATGAACACTGAAGCTTTCTTT
TRBD1,.,TRBJ2-5,TRBV6-6,CASSYSGTGEQETQYF,TGTGCCAGCAGTTACTCCGGGACAGGCGAACAAGAGACCCAGTACTTC
TRBD1,.,TRBJ1-5,TRBV19,CASSLRGRNQPQHF,TGTGCCAGTAGTCTCAGGGGGCGGAATCAGCCCCAGCATTTT
.,.,TRBJ2-1,TRBV21-1,CASSKEINRGRANNEQFF,TGTGCCAGCAGCAAAGAAATTAACAGGGGGCGAGCAAACAATGAGCAGTTCTTC
.,.,TRBJ1-2,TRBV6-2/TRBV6-3,CASSPGYLYGYTF,TGTGCCAGCAGTCCCGGGTACCTCTATGGCTACACCTTC
.,.,TRBJ2-3,TRBV27,CASSLFPGVRDTQYF,TGTGCCAGCAGTTTATTTCCAGGGGTAAGGGATACGCAGTATTTT
.,.,TRBJ2-7,TRBV25-1,CASSERGRDYEQYF,TGTGCCAGCAGTGAAAGGGGGCGGGACTACGAGCAGTACTTC
.,.,TRBJ2-7,TRBV2,CASTPQQSLISYEQYF,TGTGCCAGCACCCCACAACAGTCCCTGATTTCCTACGAGCAGTACTTC
TRBD2,.,TRBJ2-7,TRBV24-1,CATLGLAGDYYEQYF,TGTGCCACCCTTGGACTAGCGGGAGATTATTACGAGCAGTACTTC
TRBD1,.,TRBJ2-1,TRBV27,CASSRDSINEQFF,TGTGCCAGCAGCAGGGACAGCATCAATGAGCAGTTCTTC
.,.,TRBJ1-6,TRBV6-5,CASNRLINSPLHF,TGTGCCAGCAACCGACTCATAAATTCACCCCTCCACTTT
TRBD1,.,TRBJ2-1,TRBV5-5,CASTLRDRGYNEQFF,TGTGCCAGCACCCTACGGGACAGGGGCTACAATGAGCAGTTCTTC
TRBD2,.,TRBJ2-7,TRBV5-6,CASSKRLAGYKWEQYF,TGTGCCAGCAGCAAGAGACTAGCGGGCTATAAATGGGAGCAGTACTTC
.,.,TRBJ1-6,TRBV5-4,CASSPEGPAKNSPLHF,TGTGCCAGCAGCCCGGAGGGTCCGGCTAAGAATTCACCCCTCCACTTT
TRBD1,.,TRBJ1-1,TRBV19,CASSIRSGKGQLNTEAFF,TGTGCCAGTAGTATACGTTCGGGAAAGGGACAGTTGAACACTGAAGCTTTCTTT
TRBD1,.,TRBJ1-3,TRBV7-2,CASSLRGTASSGNTIYF,TGTGCCAGCAGCCTAAGGGGGACAGCCAGCTCTGGAAACACCATATATTTT
TRBD1,.,TRBJ1-1,TRBV7-9,CASSPGDRLRTEAFF,TGTGCCAGCAGCCCGGGGGACAGGCTTAGGACTGAAGCTTTCTTT